This TCR beta chain was identified in a study of T-cell memory formation after mild COVID-19. Across the study: There were largely donor-specific TCR clusters.

One entry per CDR3 protein, called by TCRdb with MiXCR from the 5' RACE reads. The profile covers roughly 150,000 distinct CDR3 sequences, with about 14% appearing a single time and over 12% taken by the ten largest. This clonotype was counted a few times. The CDR3 extends over 9 amino acids. Germline CDR1 and CDR2: SQVTM and ANQGSEA. Trimming pared 3 bases from V and 7 bases from J, leaving 3 bases between. The sample taken for sequencing was PBMCs or a T cell subset sorted from them (not recorded which). This TCR was sampled from an adult woman who had mild COVID-19 (a few samples of this study predate the infection). Cell type and time point are not known. The rearrangement joins TRBV29-1 to TRBJ1-2; D call uncertain. CDR3 sequence reads: CSVEGGYTF. The CDR3 nucleotides read TGCAGCGTTGAGGGTGGCTACACCTTC.